This TCR beta chain came from a study of T-cell memory formation after mild COVID-19. Looking at the study overall: Clusters were largely donor specific. The study's findings and limits: For contracting clones, CD4+ ones sat mainly in CM and EM, CD8+ in EMRA.

Comment on this clonotype: Antigen: not known.

TCRdb re-analysed the 5' RACE reads in MiXCR, keeping a single row per CDR3 protein. The data hold about 110,000 distinct CDR3 sequences, with about a sixth observed a single time. V shed 1 base and J 4 bases; nucleotides not matched to a gene: 7. The CDR3 contains 16 residues. Germline lookup yields CDR1 LGHNA and CDR2 YSLEER. Sequenced material: PBMCs or a T cell subset sorted from them (not recorded which). The gene calls are TRBV4-3 and TRBJ2-5; 9 nucleotides line up with TRBD2. This clonotype was obtained from a man aged 18-30 years who had mild COVID-19 (a few samples of this study predate the infection). Cell type and time point are not known. CDR3 residues: CASSQGGTSRRETQYF. Written as DNA, the CDR3 is TGCGCCAGCAGCCAAGGCGGGACTAGCAGGAGAGAGACCCAGTACTTC.